The source of this T cell receptor beta chain is a study of blood T cell repertoires in COVID-19. For the study at large: Sample material is recorded as cDNA or gDNA derived from T cells, B-cell-depleted T cells, or PBMCs.

This clone has only one observation. Assay: immunoSEQ multiplex PCR; the TCRdb copy retains only in-frame clones and omits some. The sample holds roughly 140,000 clones, 80% to 85% seen once. V shed 2 bases and J shed 11 bases, with 9 bases lying between them. Per the germline V gene, CDR1 is KGHSH and CDR2 is LQKENI. The CDR3 covers 11 residues. The J gene is TRBJ1-1, the V gene TRBV18, with unresolved D. The sample consisted of peripheral blood. The clonotype originates from a human donor in a cohort sampled during active COVID-19. The CDR3 DNA is TGTGCCAGCTCACCAGGGTCAGGCGCTTTCTTT. This gives the protein CASSPGSGAFF.